This TCR beta chain was profiled in a study of CD8+ T cells in alopecia areata. The germline V gene encodes CDR1 SNHLY and CDR2 FYNNEI. The CDR3 is made up of 13 amino acids. V lost 6 bases to trimming and J lost 3 bases, with 12 bases between them. Broader study findings: Tofacitinib significantly reduced both scalp clonality and expanded CD8+ clones among the top 100. Resident alphabeta T-cell populations of normal skin are likewise subject to sequencing in scalp samples. Affected scalp, especially in alopecia totalis/universalis, had a higher clonality than normal scalp did.

Regarding treatment: oral pan-JAK inhibitor, 5-10 mg twice daily. CD4+ and CD8+ T cells were sorted from PBMCs stained for CD3, CD4 and CD8. cDNA prepared by RNA extraction and subsequent reverse transcription served as the template for sequencing. This table comes from immunoSEQ multiplex PCR, and its TCRdb copy is limited to in-frame clones, with some not included. The sample records about 190,000 clones, roughly 66% being singletons. On this clone: What it binds is unknown.

The sequencing used CD4+ T cells sorted from blood, collected at week 24, from a patient treated with tofacitinib. This clonotype was obtained from a human donor with alopecia areata. The chain joins TRBV2 to TRBJ2-7; D not resolved. The CDR3 here is CASRSLVNYEQYF. CDR3 DNA sequence: TGTGCCAGCAGGTCCCTTGTGAACTACGAGCAGTACTTC.